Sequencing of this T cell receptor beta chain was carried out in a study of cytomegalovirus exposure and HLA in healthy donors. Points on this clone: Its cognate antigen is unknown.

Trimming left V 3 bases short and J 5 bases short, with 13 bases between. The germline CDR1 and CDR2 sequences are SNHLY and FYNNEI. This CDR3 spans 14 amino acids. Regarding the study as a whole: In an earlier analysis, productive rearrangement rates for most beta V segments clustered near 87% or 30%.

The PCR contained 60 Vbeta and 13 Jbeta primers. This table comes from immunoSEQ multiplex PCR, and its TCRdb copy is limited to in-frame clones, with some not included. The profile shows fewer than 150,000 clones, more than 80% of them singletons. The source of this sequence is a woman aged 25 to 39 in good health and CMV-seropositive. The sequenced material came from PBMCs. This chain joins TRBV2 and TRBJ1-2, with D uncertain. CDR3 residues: CASSESRVGYGYTF. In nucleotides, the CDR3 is TGTGCCAGCAGTGAGAGCCGGGTTGGGTATGGCTACACCTTC.